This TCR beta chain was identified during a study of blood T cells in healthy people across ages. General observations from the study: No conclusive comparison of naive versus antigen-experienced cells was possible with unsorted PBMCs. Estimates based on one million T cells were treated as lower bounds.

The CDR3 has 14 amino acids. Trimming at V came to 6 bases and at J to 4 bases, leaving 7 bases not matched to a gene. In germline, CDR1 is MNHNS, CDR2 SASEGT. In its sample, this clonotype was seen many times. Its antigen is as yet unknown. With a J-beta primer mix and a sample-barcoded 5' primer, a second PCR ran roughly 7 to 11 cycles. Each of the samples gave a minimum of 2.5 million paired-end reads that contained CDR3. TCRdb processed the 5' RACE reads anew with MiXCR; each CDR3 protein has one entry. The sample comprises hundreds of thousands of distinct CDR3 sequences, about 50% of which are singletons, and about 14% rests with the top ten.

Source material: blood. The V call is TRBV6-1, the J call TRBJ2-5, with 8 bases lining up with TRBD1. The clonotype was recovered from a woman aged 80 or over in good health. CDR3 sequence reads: CASSDYRGRETQYF. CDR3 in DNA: TGTGCCAGCAGCGACTACAGGGGGAGAGAGACCCAGTACTTC.